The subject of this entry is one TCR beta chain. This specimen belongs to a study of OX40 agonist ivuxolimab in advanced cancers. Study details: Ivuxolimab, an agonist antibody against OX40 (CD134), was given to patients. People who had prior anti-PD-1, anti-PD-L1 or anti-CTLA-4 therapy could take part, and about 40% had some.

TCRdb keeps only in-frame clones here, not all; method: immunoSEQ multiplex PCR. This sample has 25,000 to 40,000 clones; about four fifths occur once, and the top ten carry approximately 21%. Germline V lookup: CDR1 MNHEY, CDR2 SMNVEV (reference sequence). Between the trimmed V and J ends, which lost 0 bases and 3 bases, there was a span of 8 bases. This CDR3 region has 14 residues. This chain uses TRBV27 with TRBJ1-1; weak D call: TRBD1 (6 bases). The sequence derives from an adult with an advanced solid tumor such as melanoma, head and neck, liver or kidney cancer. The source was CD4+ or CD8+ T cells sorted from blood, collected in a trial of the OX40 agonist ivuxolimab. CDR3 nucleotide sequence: TGTGCCAGCAGTTTATCGCAGGGGTACACTGAAGCTTTCTTT. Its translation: CASSLSQGYTEAFF.